This is a list of T cell receptor beta chains from one sample in a study of cytotoxic CD8 clonotypes in ibrutinib-treated CLL. Assay: immunoSEQ multiplex PCR; the TCRdb copy retains only in-frame clones and omits some. The profile shows 53,000 or so clones, roughly 54% of them singletons. The starting material was PBMCs, obtained at disease progression, from a patient treated with ibrutinib. These receptors all come from a human donor with chronic lymphocytic leukemia. The CDR3 runs from the conserved cysteine through the conserved F or W. A D gene is named only where the DNA matches it firmly. Clone sizes are given selectively: once, few, many, or a class where the clone is expanded.

TRBJ1-5,TRBV4-3,once,-,CASSPVHEAHQPQHF,TGCGCCAGCAGCCCCGTACACGAGGCGCATCAGCCCCAGCATTTT
TRBJ1-2,TRBV28,-,-,CASEGDNYGYTF,TGTGCCAGCGAGGGGGATAACTATGGCTACACCTTC
TRBJ2-7,TRBV2,-,-,CASSESGFGEQYF,TGTGCCAGCAGTGAAAGTGGGTTCGGCGAGCAGTACTTC
TRBJ1-1,TRBV18,-,-,CASSPTREAVAFF,TGTGCCAGCTCACCGACGCGGGAAGCAGTGGCTTTCTTT
TRBJ2-3,TRBV28,few,TRBD1,CASSLSGGQATSTDTQYF,TGTGCCAGCAGTTTATCCGGGGGACAGGCGACTAGCACAGATACGCAGTATTTT
TRBJ1-6,TRBV6-5,few,TRBD1,CASSSGQVRNSPLHF,TGTGCCAGCAGCTCCGGACAGGTCCGTAATTCACCCCTCCACTTT
TRBJ1-5,TRBV19,-,-,CASSMLDSNQPQHF,TGTGCCAGTAGTATGCTCGATAGCAATCAGCCCCAGCATTTT
TRBJ2-7,TRBV11-2,-,-,CASPPRGSGEPYEQYF,TGTGCCAGCCCACCCAGGGGTTCAGGCGAACCCTACGAGCAGTACTTC
TRBJ2-3,TRBV7-9,once,-,CASSFRFGYTDTQYF,TGTGCCAGCAGCTTCAGGTTTGGATACACAGATACGCAGTATTTT
TRBJ2-7,TRBV7-8,-,TRBD1,CASSLGWDRGLNEQYF,TGTGCCAGCAGCCTCGGTTGGGACAGGGGTCTAAACGAGCAGTACTTC
TRBJ1-3,TRBV6-5,few,-,CASRQRGNTIYF,TGTGCCAGCAGACAGAGGGGAAACACCATATATTTT
TRBJ1-6,TRBV6-1,-,-,CASSEGVPGTNSPLHF,TGTGCCAGCAGTGAAGGCGTTCCGGGGACGAATTCACCCCTCCACTTT
TRBJ2-7,TRBV5-1,many,TRBD1,CASSPQDRGYEQYF,TGCGCCAGCAGCCCTCAGGACAGGGGGTACGAGCAGTACTTC